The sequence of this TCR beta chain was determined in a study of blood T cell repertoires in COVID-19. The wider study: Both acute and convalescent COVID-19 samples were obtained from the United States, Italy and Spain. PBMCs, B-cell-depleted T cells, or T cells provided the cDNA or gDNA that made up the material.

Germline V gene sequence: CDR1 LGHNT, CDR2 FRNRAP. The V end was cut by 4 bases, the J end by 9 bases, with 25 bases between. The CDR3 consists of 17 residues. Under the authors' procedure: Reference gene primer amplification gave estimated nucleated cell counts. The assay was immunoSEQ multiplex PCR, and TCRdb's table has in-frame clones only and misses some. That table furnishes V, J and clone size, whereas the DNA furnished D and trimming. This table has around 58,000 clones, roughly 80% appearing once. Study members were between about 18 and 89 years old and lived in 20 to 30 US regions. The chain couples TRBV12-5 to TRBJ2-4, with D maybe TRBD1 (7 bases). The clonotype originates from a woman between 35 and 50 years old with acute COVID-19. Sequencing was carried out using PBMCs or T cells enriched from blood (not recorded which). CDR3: CASGCLTTGEVRSIQYF. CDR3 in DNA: TGTGCTAGTGGTTGCCTAACAACAGGGGAGGTGAGGAGCATTCAGTACTTC. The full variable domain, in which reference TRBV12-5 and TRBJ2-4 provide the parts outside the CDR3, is DARVTQTPRHKVTEMGQEVTMRCQPILGHNTVFWYRQTMMQGLELLAYFRNRAPLDDSGMPKDRFSAEMPDATLATLKIQPSEPRDSAVYFCASGCLTTGEVRSIQYFGAGTRLSVL.